This entry lists 29 T cell receptor beta chains sequenced from one sample in a study of T-cell memory formation after mild COVID-19. MiXCR, applied by TCRdb to the 5' RACE reads, yields one record per CDR3 protein. This table has 150,000 to 200,000 distinct CDR3 sequences, roughly 31% appearing once. Sequencing was done on a sample of PBMCs or a T cell subset sorted from them (not recorded which). These receptors came from an adult woman who had mild COVID-19 (a few samples of this study predate the infection). Cell type and time point are not known.

The chain joins TRBV5-1 to TRBJ2-3, with D perhaps TRBD2 (5 bases). V dropped 3 bases and J dropped 5 bases, with 19 bases sitting between them. The germline CDR1 and CDR2 sequences are SGHRS and YFSETQ. The length of the CDR3 is 16 residues. As DNA, the CDR3 is TGCGCCAGCAGCTCTATCCGGGGTAATGGGATAGATACGCAGTATTTT. It yields the protein CASSSIRGNGIDTQYF.

This rearrangement joins TRBV5-1 to TRBJ1-5; D remains unclear. The CDR3 spans 15 residues. The V gene lost 1 base and the J gene lost 2 bases, with 10 bases spanning the gap. Germline V gives CDR1 SGHRS, CDR2 YFSETQ. The CDR3: CASSLSSGGNQPQHF. Written as DNA, the CDR3 is TGCGCCAGCAGCTTGTCCAGTGGGGGCAATCAGCCCCAGCATTTT.

Only one count was recorded for this clonotype. This chain uses TRBV5-4 with TRBJ1-1; TRBD1 aligns across 7 bases. This CDR3 has 14 amino acids. Germline V gene lookup returns CDR1 SGHNT and CDR2 YYREEE (reference sequence). Trimming cost V 2 bases and J 6 bases; bases outside gene matches: 7. CDR3 DNA sequence: TGTGCCAGCAGCTTCGGGACAGTTGGGGCTGAAGCTTTCTTT. It encodes CASSFGTVGAEAFF.

This clonotype was observed a few times. The rearrangement links TRBV6-5 to TRBJ2-3; D is uncertain. This CDR3 contains 13 residues. Germline V gene lookup returns CDR1 MNHEY and CDR2 SVGAGI. V was pared by 4 bases and J by 6 bases, with 11 bases between. CDR3 nucleotides: TGTGCCAGCAGTTTTTACCGATCCGATACGCAGTATTTT. Translated: CASSFYRSDTQYF.

The V and J genes are TRBV10-3 and TRBJ1-3, with 7 bases that match TRBD1. Losses at the gene ends were 10 bases for V and 9 bases for J; bases not matched to a gene: 9. The CDR3 covers 12 residues. The germline V gene encodes CDR1 ENHRY and CDR2 SYGVKD. The DNA for the CDR3 is TGTGCCACCTCCGGGACAGAAGGCACCATATATTTT. Residues: CATSGTEGTIYF.

This chain uses TRBV4-2 with TRBJ1-2; the D gene is possibly TRBD1 (5 bases). V shed 0 bases and J shed 5 bases, with 13 bases lying between them. The CDR3 is made up of 15 amino acids. Germline loops: CDR1 LGHNA, CDR2 YNFKEQ. The CDR3 DNA is TGTGCCAGCAGCCAAGAACTGACAGTTCCTTATGGCTACACCTTC. Its protein product is CASSQELTVPYGYTF.

The rearrangement joins TRBV27 to TRBJ1-2; 10 bases map to TRBD1. The germline gives CDR1 MNHEY, CDR2 SMNVEV (reference sequence). CDR3 length: 14 residues. V lost 9 bases, J lost 8 bases, and 12 bases stayed unmatched. CDR3 DNA sequence: TGTGCCAGTCGTCCCAGACAGGGGGCGCGGGGCTACACCTTC. It is translated as CASRPRQGARGYTF.

This clonotype occurred a few times. The rearrangement links TRBV29-1 to TRBJ2-4; D perhaps matches TRBD1 (5 bases). Germline CDR1 and CDR2: SQVTM and ANQGSEA. This CDR3 region has 14 residues. V was pared by 2 bases and J by 3 bases, with 11 bases between. CDR3 sequence (DNA): TGCAGCGTTGAACGGCAGGGTGGCAAAAACATTCAGTACTTC. Amino acid sequence: CSVERQGGKNIQYF.

There are a few counts of this clonotype. The rearrangement joins TRBV29-1 to TRBJ2-5; D possibly corresponds to TRBD2 (7 bases). Between the trimmed V and J ends, which lost 4 bases and 5 bases, there was a span of 14 bases. The CDR3 covers 13 residues. In germline, CDR1 is SQVTM, CDR2 ANQGSEA. The CDR3 coding sequence is TGCAGCGTTGTGGCGGGGGCCGCGGAGACCCAGTACTTC. Protein product: CSVVAGAAETQYF.

The chain couples TRBV7-2 to TRBJ2-5; 10 positions agree with TRBD2. V shed 4 bases and J 7 bases; nucleotides not matched to a gene: 12. The CDR3 runs 16 residues. Germline CDR1 and CDR2: SGHTA and FQGNSA. The CDR3 coding sequence is TGTGCCAGCAGCTCCCGGCCGGGACTAGCGATTGGGACCCAGTACTTC. Its translation is CASSSRPGLAIGTQYF. Combining the CDR3 with reference TRBV7-2 and TRBJ2-5 gives the whole variable domain GAGVSQSPSNKVTEKGKDVELRCDPISGHTALYWYRQSLGQGLEFLIYFQGNSAPDKSGLPSDRFSAERTGGSVSTLTIQRTQQEDSAVYLCASSSRPGLAIGTQYFGPGTRLLVL.

The J gene is TRBJ2-1, the V gene TRBV4-1, with D perhaps TRBD1 (5 bases). Germline values: CDR1 MGHRA, CDR2 YSYEKL. This CDR3 is built from 16 residues. The germline V and J ends were trimmed by 4 bases and 3 bases, with 16 bases remaining between them. The CDR3 is CASSREQGTLYNEQFF. Written as DNA, the CDR3 is TGCGCCAGCAGCCGAGAGCAGGGAACCCTCTACAATGAGCAGTTCTTC.

Only a few counts were recorded for this clonotype. The CDR3 sequence: CSVEGSSTDTQYF. The CDR3 nucleotides read TGCAGCGTTGAGGGGTCTAGCACAGATACGCAGTATTTT. The genes are TRBV29-1 and TRBJ2-3; no firm D call. V gave up 3 bases and J gave up 0 bases, with 7 bases separating them. In germline, CDR1 is SQVTM, CDR2 ANQGSEA. The CDR3 extends over 13 amino acids.

This chain connects TRBV5-1 to TRBJ2-2, with 8 bases matching TRBD1. Germline trimming cut 6 bases from V and 3 bases from J; bases unmatched to any gene: 1. In germline, CDR1 is SGHRS, CDR2 YFSETQ. This CDR3 has 13 amino acids. The CDR3 is CASKQGDTGELFF. CDR3 bases: TGCGCCAGCAAACAGGGGGACACCGGGGAGCTGTTTTTT.

The chain couples TRBV5-4 to TRBJ2-7; the D call may be TRBD1 or TRBD2 (6 bases each). Germline V gene sequence: CDR1 SGHNT, CDR2 YYREEE (reference sequence). CDR3 length: 15 residues. Deletions cut 4 bases from V and 0 bases from J, with 14 bases between. In DNA form, the CDR3 reads TGTGCCAGCAGCCCCGGAGGGGGGAGCTCCTACGAGCAGTACTTC. Protein: CASSPGGGSSYEQYF. The variable domain in full, completed from reference TRBV5-4 and TRBJ2-7, reads ETGVTQSPTHLIKTRGQQVTLRCSSQSGHNTVSWYQQALGQGPQFIFQYYREEENGRGNFPPRFSGLQFPNYSSELNVNALELDDSALYLCASSPGGGSSYEQYFGPGTRLTVT.

DNA of the CDR3: TGTGCCAGCACCGAAACGGGGGGGCTCACCCAGTACTTC. This codes for CASTETGGLTQYF. The chain couples TRBV6-5 to TRBJ2-5; 8 nucleotides align to TRBD2. The CDR3 consists of 13 residues. Germline CDR1 is MNHEY and CDR2 is SVGAGI. V dropped 7 bases and J dropped 8; count of bases not matched to a gene: 9.

This clonotype was observed a few times. The chain combines TRBV5-5 with TRBJ2-7; tentatively, D is TRBD2 (6 bases). The V end was cut by 4 bases, the J end by 1 base, with 15 bases between. Looked up from germline, CDR1 is SGHKS and CDR2 is YYEKEE (reference sequence). This CDR3 contains 15 residues. The CDR3 nucleotides are TGTGCCAGCAGCCGCGCGGGATCCCCATCCTACGAGCAGTACTTC. Amino acids: CASSRAGSPSYEQYF.

For the CDR3, the DNA is TGTGCCAGCAGCTTGGTACTAGCGGGAGAAGAGACCCAGTACTTC. Its translation is CASSLVLAGEETQYF. The chain has TRBV5-6 and TRBJ2-5; 11 bases fit TRBD2. The V gene's germline CDR1 is SGHDT and CDR2 YYEEEE. The CDR3 spans 15 residues. V gave up 0 bases and J gave up 3 bases; unmatched junction bases: 1.

Only a few counts were recorded for this clonotype. This chain joins TRBV7-2 and TRBJ2-2, with 12 bases matching TRBD2. Trimming cost V 4 bases and J 7 bases; bases outside gene matches: 7. The CDR3 extends over 16 amino acids. The V gene's germline CDR1 is SGHTA and CDR2 FQGNSA. The CDR3 here is CASSSRTSGIIGELFF. CDR3 nucleotides: TGTGCCAGCAGCTCCCGGACTAGCGGGATTATCGGGGAGCTGTTTTTT.

The CDR3 DNA reads TGCGCCAGCAGCTCGGCGGGACAGCGCCAAGAGACCCAGTACTTC. Its protein product is CASSSAGQRQETQYF. The chain has TRBV5-1 and TRBJ2-5; maybe TRBD1 (7 bases). The CDR3 has 15 amino acids. V was pared by 3 bases and J by 1 base, with 13 bases between. Germline CDR1 and CDR2: SGHRS and YFSETQ.

This clonotype was picked up a small number of times. The chain couples TRBV24-1 to TRBJ2-1, with D perhaps TRBD1 (5 bases). From germline, CDR1 is KGHDR and CDR2 SFDVKD. Trimming removed 1 base at V and 4 bases at J, with 7 bases between. The CDR3 covers 14 residues. The CDR3 spells CATSDLRGYNEQFF. The CDR3 bases are TGTGCCACCAGTGATTTAAGGGGATACAATGAGCAGTTCTTC.

Only a few counts were recorded for this clonotype. This chain connects TRBV29-1 to TRBJ1-1; D is unresolved. V was trimmed by 0 bases and J by 10 bases, leaving 9 bases between them. Germline V gene data show CDR1 as SQVTM and CDR2 as ANQGSEA. This CDR3 spans 11 amino acids. The CDR3 sequence is CSVEDRSGAFF. The CDR3 DNA follows: TGCAGCGTTGAAGATCGATCAGGAGCTTTCTTT.

The chain joins TRBV6-5 to TRBJ2-2; 9 bases align to TRBD1. Trimming at V came to 2 bases and at J to 6 bases, leaving 7 bases not matched to a gene. CDR1 and CDR2 (germline): MNHEY, SVGAGI. CDR3 size: 16 residues. CDR3 sequence reads: CASSYTRTGEAGELFF. Written as DNA, the CDR3 is TGTGCCAGCAGTTACACTCGGACAGGGGAGGCCGGGGAGCTGTTTTTT.

The table lists this clonotype with a few counts. The V call is TRBV3-1, the J call TRBJ1-3; maybe TRBD1 (6 bases). V was clipped by 5 bases and J by 2 bases, with 13 bases between them. The CDR3 covers 15 residues. CDR1 LGHDT and CDR2 YNNKEL come from the germline V gene (reference sequence). CDR3 region: CASSAAGATGNTIYF. The CDR3 region has the DNA TGTGCCAGCAGCGCGGCGGGGGCTACTGGAAACACCATATATTTT.

The genes are TRBV7-3 and TRBJ1-1; D not certain. This CDR3 spans 13 amino acids. The V gene's germline CDR1 is SGHTA and CDR2 FQGTGA. V lost 6 bases and J lost 1, with 9 bases in between. The CDR3 region has the DNA TGTGCCAGCAGGCGCGACCCGAACACTGAAGCTTTCTTT. This gives the protein CASRRDPNTEAFF. Full variable domain (outside the CDR3, taken from reference TRBV7-3 and TRBJ1-1): GAGVSQTPSNKVTEKGKYVELRCDPISGHTALYWYRQSLGQGPEFLIYFQGTGAADDSGLPNDRFFAVRPEGSVSTLKIQRTERGDSAVYLCASRRDPNTEAFFGQGTRLTVV.

The rearrangement uses TRBV4-3 and TRBJ2-1; D gene unclear. Trimming took off 0 bases at V and 2 bases at J, with 5 bases between the two ends. CDR1 and CDR2 (germline): LGHNA, YSLEER. This CDR3 region has 14 residues. The CDR3 sequence: CASSQDITYNEQFF. The CDR3 DNA reads as TGCGCCAGCAGCCAAGATATAACCTACAATGAGCAGTTCTTC.

The CDR3 nucleotides read TGTGCCAGCAGTGATGACAGGGGGACTGAAGCTTTCTTT. Translating gives CASSDDRGTEAFF. This chain uses TRBV2 with TRBJ1-1; 9 nucleotides match TRBD1. The V gene's germline CDR1 is SNHLY and CDR2 FYNNEI. The length of the CDR3 is 13 residues. J gave up 5 bases and V 3 bases, and 1 base lay outside the gene matches.

This clonotype was detected a few times. This rearrangement joins TRBV29-1 to TRBJ2-4, with 12 bases aligning to TRBD1. J was trimmed by 8 bases and V by 2 bases; bases with no gene match: 10. CDR1 and CDR2 from the germline V gene are SQVTM and ANQGSEA. The CDR3 is made up of 16 amino acids. The CDR3 bases are TGCAGCGTTGAACCGACCCCCGGGACAGGGGGCTACATTCAGTACTTC. Translating it yields CSVEPTPGTGGYIQYF.

This clonotype was counted only a few times. The chain carries TRBV24-1 and TRBJ2-2; no clear D. This CDR3 has 14 residues. Germline lookup yields CDR1 KGHDR and CDR2 SFDVKD. With 6 bases removed from V and 2 bases from J, the gap between germline ends came to 9 bases. CDR3 DNA: TGTGCCACCAGTTGGTCCAGAAACACCGGGGAGCTGTTTTTT. Its protein is CATSWSRNTGELFF.

This clonotype has only one observation. This rearrangement joins TRBV6-5 to TRBJ2-1; perhaps D is TRBD1 or TRBD2 (6 bases each). The CDR3 extends over 15 amino acids. The germline V gene encodes CDR1 MNHEY and CDR2 SVGAGI. Trimming removed 6 bases at V and 0 bases at J, with 12 bases between. The CDR3 DNA sequence: TGTGCCAGCAGACCCCGGGGGCGCTCCTACAATGAGCAGTTCTTC. The encoded protein is CASRPRGRSYNEQFF.